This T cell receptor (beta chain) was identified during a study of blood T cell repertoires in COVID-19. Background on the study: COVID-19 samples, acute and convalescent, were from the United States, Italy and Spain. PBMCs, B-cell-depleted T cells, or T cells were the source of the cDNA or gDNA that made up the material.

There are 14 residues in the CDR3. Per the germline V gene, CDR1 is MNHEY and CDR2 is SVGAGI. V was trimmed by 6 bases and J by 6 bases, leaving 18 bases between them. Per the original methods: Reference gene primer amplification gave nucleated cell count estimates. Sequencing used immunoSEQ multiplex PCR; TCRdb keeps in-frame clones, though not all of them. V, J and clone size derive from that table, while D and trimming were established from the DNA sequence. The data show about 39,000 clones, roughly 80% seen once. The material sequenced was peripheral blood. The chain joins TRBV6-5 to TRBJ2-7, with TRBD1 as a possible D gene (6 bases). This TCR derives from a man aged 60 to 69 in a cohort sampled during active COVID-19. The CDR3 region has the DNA TGTGCCAGCAGGGGATTGGGGGCGCCTCCCGAGCAGTACTTC. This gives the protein CASRGLGAPPEQYF.